Below are 26 T cell receptor beta chains sequenced from a single sample in a study of T cell responses to AZD1222 COVID-19 vaccine (dated by TCRdb to the early 2020s). Explained via the paper, the time point label denotes: baseline before first vaccination. Libraries were made using the immunoSEQ multiplex PCR assay. TCRdb's version of the immuneACCESS table is confined to in-frame rearrangements and falls short of the full clone set. An unresolved V gene accounts for under half of the shortfall where checked; the remainder is of unknown origin. The sample table contains 100,000 to 150,000 clones; only one count was recorded for under 90% of them. Approximately 6% of the sample is in the top ten clones. Sequenced here: peripheral blood, sampled on day 0 of AZD1222 vaccination. The receptor source for this set is an adult in good health.

The table lists this clone with a count of one. This chain uses TRBV6-2 or TRBV6-3 with TRBJ2-7, with 9 bases identical to TRBD2. Trimming at V came to 6 bases and at J to 3 bases, leaving 12 bases not matched to a gene. CDR1 is MNHEY, CDR2 SVGEGT, per germline. The CDR3 runs 16 residues. CDR3 sequence: CASSPLLAGTLYEQYF. In DNA form, the CDR3 reads TGTGCCAGCAGCCCACTCCTAGCGGGGACTCTCTACGAGCAGTACTTC.

This chain joins TRBV2 and TRBJ2-7; 8 nucleotides match TRBD1. This CDR3 contains 14 residues. Germline V CDR1 and CDR2: SNHLY, FYNNEI. Unmatched junction bases numbered 2, after V lost 2 bases and J lost 2 bases. The CDR3, as DNA: TGTGCCAGCAGTGAACAGGGGGCCGCCTACGAGCAGTACTTC. Its protein is CASSEQGAAYEQYF.

This chain links TRBV15 with TRBJ1-4; D not certain. The germline gives CDR1 LNHNV, CDR2 YYDKDF (reference sequence). The CDR3 extends over 13 amino acids. The ends were cut back, 5 bases at V and 5 bases at J, with 9 bases in the middle. DNA of the CDR3: TGTGCCACCAGCGGCAGGAAAAATGAAAAACTGTTTTTT. This codes for CATSGRKNEKLFF.

The rearrangement uses TRBV19 and TRBJ1-5; no definite D call. CDR3 length: 15 residues. Germline CDR1 and CDR2: LNHDA and SQIVND (reference sequence). The V and J ends lost 3 bases and 5 bases respectively, with 14 bases between them. CDR3 sequence (DNA): TGTGCCAGTAGTATTGGTGGGCAGGAGGATCAGCCCCAGCATTTT. Translated, it gives CASSIGGQEDQPQHF. Drawing the rest from reference TRBV19 and TRBJ1-5, the complete variable domain is DGGITQSPKYLFRKEGQNVTLSCEQNLNHDAMYWYRQDPGQGLRLIYYSQIVNDFQKGDIAEGYSVSREKKESFPLTVTSAQKNPTAFYLCASSIGGQEDQPQHFGDGTRLSIL.

This chain connects TRBV5-1 to TRBJ1-3; D possibly corresponds to TRBD1 (5 bases). V lost 0 bases to trimming and J lost 0 bases, with 13 bases between them. This CDR3 region has 17 residues. Germline V gives CDR1 SGHRS, CDR2 YFSETQ. This chain's CDR3 is CASSLAGLLASGNTIYF. Here the CDR3 DNA reads TGCGCCAGCAGCTTGGCAGGGTTACTTGCCTCTGGAAACACCATATATTTT.

CDR3 sequence (DNA): TGCGCCAGCTCCGATCAGGGTAACTATGGCTACACCTTC. This translates into CASSDQGNYGYTF. The rearrangement links TRBV5-1 to TRBJ1-2; a possible D gene is TRBD1 (5 bases). This CDR3 spans 13 amino acids. The V gene lost 7 bases and the J gene lost 1 base, with 11 bases spanning the gap. Germline V gene lookup returns CDR1 SGHRS and CDR2 YFSETQ.

The chain employs TRBV3-1 (or the pseudogene TRBV3-2) and TRBJ1-2, with 7 bases matching TRBD1. This CDR3 is 19 amino acids long. V lost 0 bases, J lost 0 bases, and 13 bases stayed unmatched. Germline-derived CDR1 and CDR2 are LGHDT and YNNKEL (reference sequence). CDR3 sequence: CASSQDLGDRDRSNYGYTF. The CDR3 coding sequence is TGTGCCAGCAGCCAAGATCTTGGTGATCGGGACAGATCTAACTATGGCTACACCTTC.

The chain uses TRBV7-3 and TRBJ1-1; TRBD1 matches 10 bases. The V segment lost 7 bases and the J segment 7 bases; nucleotides outside the gene matches: 6. The CDR3 runs 13 residues. Germline values: CDR1 SGHTA, CDR2 FQGTGA. The CDR3 DNA follows: TGTGCCAGCAAACCGGGACAGGGGTATGAAGCTTTCTTT. Its protein is CASKPGQGYEAFF.

This chain uses TRBV5-1 with TRBJ1-1; weak D call: TRBD1 (6 bases). V dropped 3 bases and J dropped 5 bases, with 20 bases sitting between them. CDR3 length: 16 amino acids. CDR1 SGHRS and CDR2 YFSETQ come from the germline V gene. The CDR3 here is CASSSEDSKLWTEAFF. The CDR3 region has the DNA TGCGCCAGCAGCTCGGAGGACAGTAAATTATGGACTGAAGCTTTCTTT. The whole variable domain, filled in from reference TRBV5-1 and TRBJ1-1, reads KAGVTQTPRYLIKTRGQQVTLSCSPISGHRSVSWYQQTPGQGLQFLFEYFSETQRNKGNFPGRFSGRQFSNSRSEMNVSTLELGDSALYLCASSSEDSKLWTEAFFGQGTRLTVV.

The chain joins TRBV5-1 to TRBJ1-2, with 7 bases identical to TRBD1. The germline CDR1 and CDR2 sequences are SGHRS and YFSETQ. Losses at the gene ends were 0 bases for V and 2 bases for J; bases not matched to a gene: 4. The CDR3 has 15 residues. CDR3 protein: CASSLGEQGNYGYTF. The CDR3 region has the DNA TGCGCCAGCAGCTTGGGGGAACAGGGGAACTATGGCTACACCTTC.

The rearrangement joins TRBV5-1 to TRBJ1-6; 10 bases map to TRBD1. The CDR3 covers 17 residues. Germline V gene lookup returns CDR1 SGHRS and CDR2 YFSETQ. The trim removed 4 bases at V and 5 bases at J, leaving 9 bases unmatched. In nucleotides, the CDR3 is TGCGCCAGCAGCAGTTCCCCCGGGACAGGGGATAATTCACCCCTCCACTTT. This codes for CASSSSPGTGDNSPLHF.

J is TRBJ2-1 and V is TRBV18; D ambiguous. V was trimmed by 2 bases and J by 10 bases, leaving 6 bases between them. From germline, CDR1 is KGHSH and CDR2 LQKENI. The CDR3 extends over 11 amino acids. In nucleotides, the CDR3 is TGTGCCAGCTCACCAGCCCTAGAGCAGTTCTTC. Translation gives CASSPALEQFF.

This clone showed up just once. The rearrangement links TRBV5-1 to TRBJ1-1; 9 bases are shared with TRBD1. The CDR3 length is 22 residues. CDR1 and CDR2 (germline): SGHRS, YFSETQ. With 3 bases clipped from V and 2 bases from J, the junction kept 26 bases outside the gene matches. The CDR3 sequence: CASSSGWGQGVFTPTQNTEAFF. CDR3 sequence (DNA): TGCGCCAGCAGCTCTGGGTGGGGACAGGGAGTCTTTACTCCAACGCAAAACACTGAAGCTTTCTTT.

The chain combines TRBV2 with TRBJ1-1, with D perhaps matching TRBD1 (6 bases). CDR3 length equals 13 residues. V was shortened by 5 bases and J by 5 bases, with 12 bases between the two germline ends. The V gene's germline CDR1 is SNHLY and CDR2 FYNNEI. Written as DNA, the CDR3 is TGTGCCAGCAGTCGGAGAGGGGGAACTGAAGCTTTCTTT. This sequence encodes CASSRRGGTEAFF.

This chain joins TRBV5-1 and TRBJ2-1; D unresolved. V was pared by 0 bases and J by 0 bases, with 7 bases between. The CDR3 is 15 residues long. Germline CDR1 is SGHRS and CDR2 is YFSETQ. CDR3 loop: CASSLEYGSYNEQFF. The CDR3 DNA follows: TGCGCCAGCAGCTTGGAATATGGCTCCTACAATGAGCAGTTCTTC.

The gene calls are TRBV4-1 and TRBJ1-5, with 9 bases fitting TRBD1. The junction had 10 bases not matched to a gene; V was cut back by 2 bases and J by 5 bases. The CDR3 covers 17 residues. The germline V gene encodes CDR1 MGHRA and CDR2 YSYEKL. DNA for the CDR3: TGCGCCAGCAGCCAACTCCGGGCGGGACAGGGATATCAGCCCCAGCATTTT. It translates to CASSQLRAGQGYQPQHF.

This clone was counted between two and nine times. V and J are TRBV5-5 and TRBJ1-2, with TRBD1 matching over 7 bases. The CDR3 spans 14 residues. Looked up from germline, CDR1 is SGHKS and CDR2 is YYEKEE (reference sequence). V was pared by 2 bases and J by 8 bases, with 9 bases of the junction left unmatched. CDR3 sequence (DNA): TGTGCCAGCAGCTTATCCGACAGGGAGGAAGGCTACACCTTC. Its protein product is CASSLSDREEGYTF.

This chain uses TRBV4-2 with TRBJ1-2; 9 bases are shared with TRBD1. Germline-derived CDR1 and CDR2 are LGHNA and YNFKEQ. The V and J ends lost 0 bases and 8 bases, in that order; junction bases with no gene match: 13. CDR3 length equals 17 residues. Written as DNA, the CDR3 is TGTGCCAGCAGCCAAGATGGGGAGGACAGGGGAAGATTCGGCTACACCTTC. Encoded protein: CASSQDGEDRGRFGYTF.

This clone was recorded only once. This rearrangement joins TRBV5-1 to TRBJ1-6, with a possible D match to TRBD1 (6 bases). This CDR3 contains 15 residues. In germline, CDR1 is SGHRS, CDR2 YFSETQ. Trimming cost V 4 bases and J 5 bases, with 13 bases left between them. In DNA, the CDR3 is TGCGCCAGCAGCCTACAGGGACGTGATAATTCACCCCTCCACTTT. Protein: CASSLQGRDNSPLHF.

The chain links TRBV2 to TRBJ2-5, with TRBD2 identical over 8 bases. The CDR3 has 14 amino acids. The germline gives CDR1 SNHLY, CDR2 FYNNEI. Trimming cost V 4 bases and J 5 bases; bases outside gene matches: 6. The CDR3 region is CASSGRGGRETQYF. The CDR3 DNA reads as TGTGCCAGCAGTGGACGGGGGGGACGGGAGACCCAGTACTTC.

The V gene is TRBV14, the J gene TRBJ2-1; 11 bases are shared with TRBD2. After removal of 4 bases from V and 10 bases from J, the junction contained 12 bases not matched to a gene. CDR1 and CDR2 (germline): SGHDN, FVKESK. The length of the CDR3 is 16 residues. CDR3 coding DNA: TGTGCCAGCAGCCTACTAGCGGGGGAAATAGACACCGAGCAGTTCTTC. It codes for CASSLLAGEIDTEQFF.

V usage is TRBV19 and J usage is TRBJ1-2; D gene unclear. V lost 3 bases, J lost 2 bases, and 13 bases lay in between. The CDR3 contains 15 residues. The V gene's germline CDR1 is LNHDA and CDR2 SQIVND (reference sequence). The CDR3 bases are TGTGCCAGTAGTATTCAGACACTTGGGAACTATGGCTACACCTTC. Its protein is CASSIQTLGNYGYTF.

In the case of this clone: The identical CDR3 is also encoded by other nucleotide sequences in the sample. The V and J genes are TRBV27 and TRBJ1-2, with TRBD1 as a possible D gene (6 bases). Germline assignment: CDR1 MNHEY and CDR2 SMNVEV (reference sequence). This CDR3 has 13 amino acids. The V end lost 2 bases, the J end lost 8 bases, and 12 bases lay between the germline ends. The CDR3 loop is CASSLSRGGGYTF. The CDR3 bases are TGTGCCAGCAGTTTAAGTCGAGGGGGAGGCTACACCTTC.

V and J are TRBV5-1 and TRBJ2-3; TRBD1 matches at 12 bases. This CDR3 has 16 amino acids. The V and J ends lost 4 bases and 6 bases, in that order; junction bases with no gene match: 9. Germline loops: CDR1 SGHRS, CDR2 YFSETQ. CDR3 sequence (DNA): TGCGCCAGCAGCCCGGGGACAGGGGGCTCAACGGATACGCAGTATTTT. It specifies CASSPGTGGSTDTQYF.

The gene calls are TRBV7-8 and TRBJ2-5; 7 nucleotides align to TRBD2. J was trimmed by 3 bases and V by 9 bases; bases with no gene match: 4. The CDR3 covers 12 residues. Looked up from germline, CDR1 is SGHVS and CDR2 is FQNEAQ. The CDR3 bases are TGTGCCAGTGTGGCGGGGGAAGAGACCCAGTACTTC. This codes for CASVAGEETQYF.

This chain connects TRBV6-6 to TRBJ2-5; a weak D match, TRBD1 (5 bases). CDR3 size: 14 residues. Germline V CDR1 and CDR2: MNHNY, SVGAGI (reference sequence). Deletions cut 6 bases from V and 2 bases from J, with 13 bases between. Written as DNA, the CDR3 is TGTGCCAGCAGCTGGGGCGATCCGCAAGAGACCCAGTACTTC. Protein sequence: CASSWGDPQETQYF.